What follows are 19 T cell receptor beta chains derived from one specimen sequenced in a study of early T cells in non-severe SARS-CoV-2 infection. TCRdb reprocessed the 5' RACE reads with MiXCR, giving one entry per CDR3 protein. Among about 83,000 distinct CDR3 sequences, 10% to 15% were seen once, and the ten largest hold 5% to 8%. The sample comprised whole blood. These receptors were collected from an adult who was a healthcare worker with PCR-confirmed SARS-CoV-2 infection or an uninfected control (not recorded which).

This clonotype was counted at least ten times. This sequence joins TRBV25-1 and TRBJ2-1, with 7 bases lining up with TRBD2. From germline, CDR1 is MGHDK and CDR2 SYGVNS. The CDR3 contains 16 residues. V shed 0 bases, J shed 8 bases, and the junction held 10 bases outside the gene matches. CDR3 DNA sequence: TGTGCCAGCAGTGAATATCGGGCAGGAGGGAGGGATGAGCAGTTCTTC. It yields the protein CASSEYRAGGRDEQFF.

This clonotype was detected only a few times. This chain joins TRBV7-6 and TRBJ1-5, with D possibly TRBD1 on 6 matching bases. This CDR3 has 15 residues. The germline V gene has CDR1 SGHVS and CDR2 FNYEAQ. V shed 0 bases and J shed 4 bases, with 10 bases lying between them. The CDR3 region is CASSLAWGANQPQHF. The CDR3 region has the DNA TGTGCCAGCAGCTTAGCATGGGGGGCGAATCAGCCCCAGCATTTT.

Only a few counts were recorded for this clonotype. The chain is built from TRBV7-8 and TRBJ1-1; D gene uncertain. Trimming pared 3 bases from V and 0 bases from J, leaving 8 bases between. Germline V lookup: CDR1 SGHVS, CDR2 FQNEAQ. The CDR3 spans 14 residues. This CDR3 is CASSLPGLNTEAFF. The CDR3 DNA reads as TGTGCCAGCAGCTTGCCAGGATTGAACACTGAAGCTTTCTTT.

This clonotype was picked up a small number of times. The V call is TRBV30, the J call TRBJ2-3; 9 bases are a match to TRBD1. J lost 3 bases, V lost 0 bases, and 1 base had no gene match. The CDR3 sequence is 14 residues long. Germline loops: CDR1 GTSNPN, CDR2 SVGIG (reference sequence). CDR3 in amino acids: CAWSVGQGTDTQYF. The DNA of the CDR3 is TGTGCCTGGAGTGTGGGACAGGGAACAGATACGCAGTATTTT.

The rearrangement joins TRBV25-1 to TRBJ2-2; 7 bases line up with TRBD2. Germline CDR1 is MGHDK and CDR2 is SYGVNS. V trimming: 6 bases; J trimming: 1 base; junction bases outside the gene matches: 5. This CDR3 region has 15 residues. The CDR3 DNA reads TGTGCCAGCAGGTCTAGCGGCCAGAACACCGGGGAGCTGTTTTTT. Translated, it gives CASRSSGQNTGELFF. Full variable domain (remainder filled in from reference TRBV25-1 and TRBJ2-2): EADIYQTPRYLVIGTGKKITLECSQTMGHDKMYWYQQDPGMELHLIHYSYGVNSTEKGDLSSESTVSRIRTEHFPLTLESARPSHTSQYLCASRSSGQNTGELFFGEGSRLTVL.

CDR3 region: CSARIAGAGTEAFF. The CDR3 region has the DNA TGCAGTGCCAGGATCGCCGGGGCAGGCACTGAAGCTTTCTTT. The J gene is TRBJ1-1, the V gene TRBV20-1; D perhaps matches TRBD1 (5 bases). The germline V gene has CDR1 DFQATT and CDR2 SNEGSKA (reference sequence). Between the trimmed V and J ends, which lost 6 bases and 4 bases, there was a span of 18 bases. The CDR3 has 14 residues.

This clonotype turned up a few times. The chain combines TRBV6-1 with TRBJ2-4, with 10 bases matching TRBD2. V shed 8 bases and J 5 bases; nucleotides not matched to a gene: 12. CDR1 is MNHNS, CDR2 SASEGT, per germline. This CDR3 comprises 16 residues. The CDR3 here is CASVRLAGGWENIQYF. The CDR3 region has the DNA TGTGCCAGCGTACGATTAGCGGGAGGCTGGGAAAACATTCAGTACTTC.

This clonotype has only a few counts. The chain is built from TRBV2 and TRBJ2-7; D possibly corresponds to TRBD1 (6 bases). The length of the CDR3 is 14 residues. V was pared by 6 bases and J by 4 bases, with 16 bases between. Per germline, CDR1 SNHLY and CDR2 FYNNEI. CDR3 region: CASSKGQLLYEQYF. The CDR3 DNA reads TGTGCCAGCAGCAAAGGACAGCTGCTTTACGAGCAGTACTTC.

The chain is built from TRBV20-1 and TRBJ2-7, with 9 nucleotides matching TRBD1. The length of the CDR3 is 13 residues. J lost 0 bases, V lost 5 bases, and 2 bases had no gene match. Per the germline V gene, CDR1 is DFQATT and CDR2 is SNEGSKA (reference sequence). CDR3 sequence (DNA): TGCAGTGCTTGGACAGGGGTCTCCTACGAGCAGTACTTC. Its translation is CSAWTGVSYEQYF.

The chain couples TRBV7-9 to TRBJ1-6; D unresolved. This CDR3 comprises 12 residues. Deletions cut 0 bases from V and 16 bases from J, with 10 bases between. CDR1 is SEHNR and CDR2 is FQNEAQ in the germline V gene (reference sequence). This CDR3 reads CASSLALDALHF. CDR3 DNA: TGTGCCAGCAGCTTAGCGTTAGATGCGCTCCACTTT.

The chain carries TRBV30 and TRBJ2-2; D perhaps matches TRBD1 (5 bases). CDR1 is GTSNPN, CDR2 SVGIG, per germline (reference sequence). The CDR3 runs 14 residues. Between the trimmed V and J ends, which lost 0 bases and 1 base, there was a span of 6 bases. The CDR3 coding sequence is TGTGCCTGGAGTGTCAGGGTGAACACCGGGGAGCTGTTTTTT. Protein: CAWSVRVNTGELFF.

Many counts were recorded for this clonotype. CDR3 DNA sequence: TGTGCCAGCAGCTTAACTCCCAGGCCAGATACGCAGTATTTT. Its protein product is CASSLTPRPDTQYF. The chain links TRBV7-3 to TRBJ2-3; unclear D gene. The CDR3 runs to 14 residues. V was clipped by 0 bases and J by 4 bases, with 8 bases between them. Germline V CDR1 and CDR2: SGHTA, FQGTGA.

This clonotype occurred many times. As DNA, the CDR3 is TGTGCCAGCAGGAAGGGGACTAGCGGCTGGGATACGCAGTATTTT. Protein: CASRKGTSGWDTQYF. The genes are TRBV5-5 and TRBJ2-3; 11 nucleotides line up with TRBD2. This CDR3 contains 15 residues. The germline V gene has CDR1 SGHKS and CDR2 YYEKEE (reference sequence). Trimming at V came to 5 bases and at J to 6 bases, leaving 8 bases not matched to a gene.

The rearrangement links TRBV14 to TRBJ2-7; the D gene is possibly TRBD1 (5 bases). Germline CDR1 SGHDN, CDR2 FVKESK. The CDR3 extends over 15 amino acids. V was shortened by 0 bases and J by 5 bases, with 14 bases between the two germline ends. The CDR3 sequence is CASSQDAWQGDEQYF. As DNA, the CDR3 is TGTGCCAGCAGCCAAGATGCGTGGCAGGGTGACGAGCAGTACTTC.

This clonotype was recorded many times. The rearrangement uses TRBV12-3 or TRBV12-4 and TRBJ2-3, with a tentative D call TRBD2 (6 bases). The CDR3 spans 16 residues. Between the trimmed V and J ends, which lost 2 bases and 5 bases, there was a span of 17 bases. CDR3 amino acids: CASSLRGDWWQDTQYF. The CDR3 DNA reads TGTGCCAGCAGTTTAAGAGGGGACTGGTGGCAAGATACGCAGTATTTT.

J is TRBJ2-7 and V is TRBV4-2, with 11 bases that match TRBD1. From germline, CDR1 is LGHNA and CDR2 YNFKEQ. CDR3 size: 15 residues. Trimming took 4 bases from V and 2 from J; bases not matched to a gene: 4. CDR3 coding DNA: TGTGCCAGCAGCCCCCTGGGACAGGGGGCCTACGAGCAGTACTTC. It codes for CASSPLGQGAYEQYF.

This clonotype came up a few times. This sequence joins TRBV5-4 and TRBJ2-7; D ambiguous. Germline assignment: CDR1 SGHNT and CDR2 YYREEE (reference sequence). The CDR3 consists of 14 residues. V dropped 4 bases and J dropped 0 bases, with 11 bases sitting between them. The CDR3 protein is CASSPGPSSYEQYF. The DNA of the CDR3 is TGTGCCAGCAGCCCCGGCCCATCCTCCTACGAGCAGTACTTC.

The rearrangement joins TRBV2 to TRBJ2-3; TRBD1 matches 7 bases. Per germline, CDR1 SNHLY and CDR2 FYNNEI. The CDR3 covers 13 residues. V lost 6 bases and J lost 4; bases outside the gene matches: 4. Written as DNA, the CDR3 is TGTGCCAGCAGCCGTGACAGGGCAGATACGCAGTATTTT. This sequence encodes CASSRDRADTQYF. Combining the CDR3 with reference TRBV2 and TRBJ2-3 gives the whole variable domain EPEVTQTPSHQVTQMGQEVILRCVPISNHLYFYWYRQILGQKVEFLVSFYNNEISEKSEIFDDQFSVERPDGSNFTLKIRSTKLEDSAMYFCASSRDRADTQYFGPGTRLTVL.

This clonotype was seen only a few times. The chain has TRBV6-5 and TRBJ2-7, with TRBD2 matching 9 bases. The V segment lost 7 bases and the J segment 3 bases; nucleotides outside the gene matches: 7. This CDR3 spans 14 amino acids. Germline CDR1 reads MNHEY; CDR2 reads SVGAGI. Written as DNA, the CDR3 is TGTGCCAGCAACGCCGGGACTAGCCACTACGAGCAGTACTTC. Residues: CASNAGTSHYEQYF.